A selection of T cell receptor beta chains follows, all from one sample in a study of CD8 T cells in ankylosing spondylitis. In TCRdb, the 5' RACE reads were re-called with MiXCR into one record per CDR3 protein. Seen here are about 140,000 distinct CDR3 sequences, roughly 7.7% observed once, and the top ten hold 7.3%. The specimen was synovial fluid, either unsorted or a sorted T cell fraction (not recorded which). These receptors all come from a male donor with ankylosing spondylitis. The CDR3 runs from the conserved cysteine through the conserved F or W. Fields, in order: J gene, V gene, CDR3 protein.

j_call: TRBJ1-2
v_call: TRBV2
cdr3_aa: CASSYAGGDYGYTF

j_call: TRBJ1-6
v_call: TRBV27
cdr3_aa: CASSRTVSNSPLHF

j_call: TRBJ1-3
v_call: TRBV6-1
cdr3_aa: CASSRGGTYSGNTIYF

j_call: TRBJ2-3
v_call: TRBV12-3/TRBV12-4
cdr3_aa: CASSHAIDTQYF

j_call: TRBJ2-7
v_call: TRBV27
cdr3_aa: CASSLRRSLSYEQYF

j_call: TRBJ2-5
v_call: TRBV5-1
cdr3_aa: CASSPTGVEQETQYF

j_call: TRBJ2-7
v_call: TRBV7-2
cdr3_aa: CASSTGPSYEQYF

j_call: TRBJ1-3
v_call: TRBV27
cdr3_aa: CASSPRTGNTIYF

j_call: TRBJ2-3
v_call: TRBV7-2
cdr3_aa: CASSLAIRRAGDTQYF

j_call: TRBJ2-5
v_call: TRBV4-2
cdr3_aa: CASSQGDSLQETQYF

j_call: TRBJ1-1
v_call: TRBV5-1
cdr3_aa: CASSLDGDGTEAFF

j_call: TRBJ2-1
v_call: TRBV5-1
cdr3_aa: CASSLRQGARNSYNEQFF

j_call: TRBJ2-1
v_call: TRBV6-2/TRBV6-3
cdr3_aa: CASSYGRVPNEQFF

j_call: TRBJ2-3
v_call: TRBV6-5
cdr3_aa: CASSFGLAGGFTDTQYF

j_call: TRBJ1-1
v_call: TRBV28
cdr3_aa: CASSSEGLTEAFF

j_call: TRBJ1-2
v_call: TRBV27
cdr3_aa: CASSPRVFVYGYTF

j_call: TRBJ2-7
v_call: TRBV19
cdr3_aa: CASSIRTGATSSTYEQYF

j_call: TRBJ2-5
v_call: TRBV30
cdr3_aa: CAWTSGRATRETQYF

j_call: TRBJ1-1
v_call: TRBV5-1
cdr3_aa: CASRRDDTEAFF

j_call: TRBJ2-3
v_call: TRBV20-1
cdr3_aa: CSAGGLAGGPTDTQYF

j_call: TRBJ1-4
v_call: TRBV2
cdr3_aa: CASRRGDSRGKLFF

j_call: TRBJ2-2
v_call: TRBV7-2
cdr3_aa: CASSKEGGTNTGELFF

j_call: TRBJ2-7
v_call: TRBV5-1
cdr3_aa: CASSLDGSSYEQYF

j_call: TRBJ2-3
v_call: TRBV20-1
cdr3_aa: CSARVPAGGTDTQYF

j_call: TRBJ1-2
v_call: TRBV24-1
cdr3_aa: CATRGREDYGYTF

j_call: TRBJ2-7
v_call: TRBV6-5
cdr3_aa: CASSFRAEGSYEQYF

j_call: TRBJ1-6
v_call: TRBV4-1
cdr3_aa: CASSQDFYSPLHF

j_call: TRBJ2-2
v_call: TRBV5-1
cdr3_aa: CASSLKGARHLQNTGELFF

j_call: TRBJ2-1
v_call: TRBV11-2
cdr3_aa: CASSTGDPYNEQFF

j_call: TRBJ1-1
v_call: TRBV6-1
cdr3_aa: CASSAQGGNTEAFF

j_call: TRBJ1-5
v_call: TRBV29-1
cdr3_aa: CSATIGGQPQHF

j_call: TRBJ2-5
v_call: TRBV7-8
cdr3_aa: CASSLLGPQTQYF

j_call: TRBJ2-5
v_call: TRBV20-1
cdr3_aa: CSARRGGGAETQYF

j_call: TRBJ2-1
v_call: TRBV7-3
cdr3_aa: CASSLGTTNEQFF

j_call: TRBJ2-3
v_call: TRBV7-2
cdr3_aa: CASSFATSGRDTQYF

j_call: TRBJ2-1
v_call: TRBV20-1
cdr3_aa: CSARGLATYNEQFF

j_call: TRBJ2-1
v_call: TRBV12-3/TRBV12-4
cdr3_aa: CASSLLTGGTYNEQFF

j_call: TRBJ1-4
v_call: TRBV12-3/TRBV12-4
cdr3_aa: CASSFGGQLNEKLFF

j_call: TRBJ2-6
v_call: TRBV7-7
cdr3_aa: CASTDSGANVLTF

j_call: TRBJ2-5
v_call: TRBV20-1
cdr3_aa: CSARDQAWETQYF

j_call: TRBJ2-7
v_call: TRBV6-5
cdr3_aa: CASSYYGRGAYEQYF

j_call: TRBJ2-5
v_call: TRBV24-1
cdr3_aa: CATSDAGREETQYF

j_call: TRBJ2-3
v_call: TRBV2
cdr3_aa: CASATSTDTQYF

j_call: TRBJ1-4
v_call: TRBV5-4
cdr3_aa: CASSPGGTNEKLFF

j_call: TRBJ2-5
v_call: TRBV7-2
cdr3_aa: CASSSGPRETQYF

j_call: TRBJ2-3
v_call: TRBV7-2
cdr3_aa: CASSPAGWSTDTQYF

j_call: TRBJ1-2
v_call: TRBV3-1
cdr3_aa: CASSQEIAGRLFF

j_call: TRBJ2-3
v_call: TRBV7-2
cdr3_aa: CASRSGPTLRDTQYF